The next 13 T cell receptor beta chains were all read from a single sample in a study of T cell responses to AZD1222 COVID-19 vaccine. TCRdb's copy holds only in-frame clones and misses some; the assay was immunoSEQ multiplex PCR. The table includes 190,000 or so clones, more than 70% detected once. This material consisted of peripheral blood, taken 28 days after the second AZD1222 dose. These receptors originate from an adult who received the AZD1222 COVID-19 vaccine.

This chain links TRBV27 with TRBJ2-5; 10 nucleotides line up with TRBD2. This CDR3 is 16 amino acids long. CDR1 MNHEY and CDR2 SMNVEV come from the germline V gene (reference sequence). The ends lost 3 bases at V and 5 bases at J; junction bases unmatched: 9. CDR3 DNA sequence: TGTGCCAGCAGTTTTCTTCCTAGCGGGAGTAGGGAGACCCAGTACTTC. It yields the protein CASSFLPSGSRETQYF.

The CDR3 DNA reads as TGTGCCAGCAGTCGGACCCTCAGCTCCTACAATGAGCAGTTCTTC. Its protein is CASSRTLSSYNEQFF. V usage is TRBV6-5 and J usage is TRBJ2-1; no clear D. Per germline, CDR1 MNHEY and CDR2 SVGAGI. The CDR3 totals 15 residues. V gave up 5 bases and J gave up 0 bases, with 11 bases separating them.

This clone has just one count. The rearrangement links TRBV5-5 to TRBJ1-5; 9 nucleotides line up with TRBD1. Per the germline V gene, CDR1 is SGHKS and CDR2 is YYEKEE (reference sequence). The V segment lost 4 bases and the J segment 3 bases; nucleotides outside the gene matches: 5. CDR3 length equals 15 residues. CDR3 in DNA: TGTGCCAGCAGCAAGACAGGGGGGCCCAATCAGCCCCAGCATTTT. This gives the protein CASSKTGGPNQPQHF. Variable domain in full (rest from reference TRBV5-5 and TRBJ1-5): DAGVTQSPTHLIKTRGQQVTLRCSPISGHKSVSWYQQVLGQGPQFIFQYYEKEERGRGNFPDRFSARQFPNYSSELNVNALLLGDSALYLCASSKTGGPNQPQHFGDGTRLSIL.

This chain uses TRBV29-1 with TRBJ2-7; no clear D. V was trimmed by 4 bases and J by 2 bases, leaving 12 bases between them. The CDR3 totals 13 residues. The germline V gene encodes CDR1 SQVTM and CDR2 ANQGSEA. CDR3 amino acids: CSVVLDPAYEQYF. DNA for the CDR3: TGCAGCGTTGTCCTCGACCCGGCCTACGAGCAGTACTTC.

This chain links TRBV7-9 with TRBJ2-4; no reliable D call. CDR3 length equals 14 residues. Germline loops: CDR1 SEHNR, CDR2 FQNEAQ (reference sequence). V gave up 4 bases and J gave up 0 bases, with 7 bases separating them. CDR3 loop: CASSSQLAKNIQYF. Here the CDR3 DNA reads TGTGCCAGCAGCTCACAGCTAGCCAAAAACATTCAGTACTTC.

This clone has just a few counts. In DNA, the CDR3 is TGTGCCAGCAGCTTACAGGCAGGTGACTACGAGCAGTACTTC. Translating it yields CASSLQAGDYEQYF. The V and J genes are TRBV7-2 and TRBJ2-7; D is uncertain. The CDR3 has 14 residues. The V and J ends lost 2 bases and 3 bases respectively, with 11 bases between them. Germline values: CDR1 SGHTA, CDR2 FQGNSA.

The CDR3 spells CASSLSSGNNQPQHF. In nucleotides, the CDR3 is TGTGCCAGCAGTTTATCGTCCGGGAACAATCAGCCCCAGCATTTT. V is TRBV27 and J is TRBJ1-5; D is uncertain. V was shortened by 0 bases and J by 3 bases, with 9 bases between the two germline ends. Germline lookup yields CDR1 MNHEY and CDR2 SMNVEV (reference sequence). CDR3 size: 15 residues.

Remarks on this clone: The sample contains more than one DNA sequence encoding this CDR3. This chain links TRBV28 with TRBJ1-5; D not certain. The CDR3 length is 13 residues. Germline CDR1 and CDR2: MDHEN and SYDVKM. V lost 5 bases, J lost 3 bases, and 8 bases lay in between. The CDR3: CASSTGTNQPQHF. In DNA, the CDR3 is TGTGCCAGCAGTACGGGTACCAATCAGCCCCAGCATTTT.

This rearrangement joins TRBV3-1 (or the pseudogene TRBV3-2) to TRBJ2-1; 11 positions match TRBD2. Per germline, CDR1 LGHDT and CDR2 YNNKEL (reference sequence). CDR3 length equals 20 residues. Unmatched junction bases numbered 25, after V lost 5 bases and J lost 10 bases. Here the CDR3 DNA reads TGTGCCAGCAGCTTACGTCGACAAGGACTAGCGGGCGGATTCCCCAGGGAGCAGTTCTTC. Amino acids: CASSLRRQGLAGGFPREQFF.

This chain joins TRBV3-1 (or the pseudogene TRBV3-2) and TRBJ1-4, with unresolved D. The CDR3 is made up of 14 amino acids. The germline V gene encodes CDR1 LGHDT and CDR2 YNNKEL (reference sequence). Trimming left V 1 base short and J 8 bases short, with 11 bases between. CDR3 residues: CASSQGPPQEKLFF. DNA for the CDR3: TGTGCCAGCAGCCAAGGACCGCCCCAAGAAAAACTGTTTTTT.

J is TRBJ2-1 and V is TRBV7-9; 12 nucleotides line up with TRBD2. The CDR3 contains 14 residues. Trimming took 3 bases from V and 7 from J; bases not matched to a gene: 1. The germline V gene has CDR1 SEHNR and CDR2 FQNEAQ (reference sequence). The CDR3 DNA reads TGTGCCAGCAGCTTGGGGACTAGCGGGAATGAGCAGTTCTTC. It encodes CASSLGTSGNEQFF.

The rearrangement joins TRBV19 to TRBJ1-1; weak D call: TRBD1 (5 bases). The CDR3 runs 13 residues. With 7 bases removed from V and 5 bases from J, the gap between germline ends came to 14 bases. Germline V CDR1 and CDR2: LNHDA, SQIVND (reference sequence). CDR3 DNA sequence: TGTGCCAGTACCGACTTGGGGGTGACTGAAGCTTTCTTT. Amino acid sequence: CASTDLGVTEAFF.

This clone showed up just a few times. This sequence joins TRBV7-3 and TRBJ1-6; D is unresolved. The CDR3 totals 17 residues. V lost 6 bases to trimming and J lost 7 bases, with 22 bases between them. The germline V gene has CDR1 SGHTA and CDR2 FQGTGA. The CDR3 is CASSRNSASQSNSPLHF. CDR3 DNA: TGTGCCAGCAGTCGCAACTCAGCCTCCCAATCCAATTCACCCCTCCACTTT.